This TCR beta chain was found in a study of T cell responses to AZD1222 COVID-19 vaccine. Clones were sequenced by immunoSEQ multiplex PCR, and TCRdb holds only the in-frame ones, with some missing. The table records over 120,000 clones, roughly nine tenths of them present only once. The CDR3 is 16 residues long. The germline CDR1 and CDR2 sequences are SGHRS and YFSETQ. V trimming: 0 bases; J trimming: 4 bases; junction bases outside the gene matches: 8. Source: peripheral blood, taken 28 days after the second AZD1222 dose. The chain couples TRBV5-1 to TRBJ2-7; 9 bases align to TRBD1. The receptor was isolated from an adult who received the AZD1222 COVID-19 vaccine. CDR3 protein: CASSLVPSGTGYEQYF. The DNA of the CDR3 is TGCGCCAGCAGCTTGGTTCCATCCGGGACAGGGTACGAGCAGTACTTC.